This T cell receptor beta chain comes out of a study of early T cells in non-severe SARS-CoV-2 infection. This clonotype was observed many times. Trimming cost V 8 bases and J 6 bases, with 17 bases left between them. Germline CDR1 is SGHVS and CDR2 is FNYEAQ. The length of the CDR3 is 14 residues. One entry per CDR3 protein, called by TCRdb with MiXCR from the 5' RACE reads. The sample consists of 70,000 to 95,000 distinct CDR3 sequences, 8.5% to 10% of them appearing once. The V and J genes are TRBV7-6 and TRBJ2-1; D unclear. The clonotype was recovered from an adult who was a healthcare worker with PCR-confirmed SARS-CoV-2 infection or an uninfected control (not recorded which). The sequencing input was whole blood. The CDR3 DNA is TGTGCCAGCGGATCACCCCTAGGCCCCAATGAGCAGTTCTTC. Amino acids: CASGSPLGPNEQFF. Together with reference TRBV7-6 and TRBJ2-1, the CDR3 gives the full variable domain: GAGVSQSPRYKVTKRGQDVALRCDPISGHVSLYWYRQALGQGPEFLTYFNYEAQQDKSGLPNDRFSAERPEGSISTLTIQRTEQRDSAMYRCASGSPLGPNEQFFGPGTRLTVL.